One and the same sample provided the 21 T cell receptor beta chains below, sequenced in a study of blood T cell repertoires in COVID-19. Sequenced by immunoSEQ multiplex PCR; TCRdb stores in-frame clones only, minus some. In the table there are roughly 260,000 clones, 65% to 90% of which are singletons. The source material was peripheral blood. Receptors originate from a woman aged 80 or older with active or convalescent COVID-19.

As DNA, the CDR3 is TGTGCCAGCAGTTTAGGGGACTCCAGCGAGCAGTACTTC. It codes for CASSLGDSSEQYF. V and J are TRBV12-3 or TRBV12-4 and TRBJ2-7; TRBD2 is a possible D gene (6 bases). V was trimmed by 1 base and J by 6 bases, leaving 10 bases between them. The CDR3 extends over 13 amino acids.

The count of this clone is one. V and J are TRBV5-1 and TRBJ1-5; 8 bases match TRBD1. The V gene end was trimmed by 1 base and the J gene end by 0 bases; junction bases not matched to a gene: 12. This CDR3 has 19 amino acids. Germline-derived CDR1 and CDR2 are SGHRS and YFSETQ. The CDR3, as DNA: TGCGCCAGCAGCTTGTTCCAGGGGGCCCCGAGGTATAGCAATCAGCCCCAGCATTTT. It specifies CASSLFQGAPRYSNQPQHF.

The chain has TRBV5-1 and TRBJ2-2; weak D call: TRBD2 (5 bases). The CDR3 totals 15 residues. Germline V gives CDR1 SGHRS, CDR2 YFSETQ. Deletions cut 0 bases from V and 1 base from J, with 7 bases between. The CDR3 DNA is TGCGCCAGCAGCTTGGCCGGGGTGAACACCGGGGAGCTGTTTTTT. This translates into CASSLAGVNTGELFF.

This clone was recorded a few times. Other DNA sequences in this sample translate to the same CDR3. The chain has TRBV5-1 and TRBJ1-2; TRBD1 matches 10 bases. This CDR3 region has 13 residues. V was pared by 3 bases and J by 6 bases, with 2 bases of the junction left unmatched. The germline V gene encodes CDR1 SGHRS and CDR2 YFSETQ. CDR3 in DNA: TGCGCCAGCAGCTCCGGGACAGGGGATGGCTACACCTTC. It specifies CASSSGTGDGYTF.

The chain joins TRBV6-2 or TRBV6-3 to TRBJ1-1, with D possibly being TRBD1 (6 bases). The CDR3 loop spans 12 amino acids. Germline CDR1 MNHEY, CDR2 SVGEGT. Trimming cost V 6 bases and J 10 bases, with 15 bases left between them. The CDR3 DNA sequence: TGTGCCAGCAGGCCTGGATCCAGGGGAGCTTTCTTT. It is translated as CASRPGSRGAFF.

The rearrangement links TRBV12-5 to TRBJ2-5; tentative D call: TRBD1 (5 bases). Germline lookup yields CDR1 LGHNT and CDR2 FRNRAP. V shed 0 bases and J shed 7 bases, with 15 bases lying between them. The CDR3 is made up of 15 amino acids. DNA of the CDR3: TGTGCTAGTGGTTTGGTACTGGGGCAGGTTGCGACCCAGTACTTC. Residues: CASGLVLGQVATQYF. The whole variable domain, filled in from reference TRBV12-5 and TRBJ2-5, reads DARVTQTPRHKVTEMGQEVTMRCQPILGHNTVFWYRQTMMQGLELLAYFRNRAPLDDSGMPKDRFSAEMPDATLATLKIQPSEPRDSAVYFCASGLVLGQVATQYFGPGTRLLVL.

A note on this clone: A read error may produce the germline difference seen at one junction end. CDR3 loop: CASSRTGTEGRGQF. The CDR3 DNA reads as TGTGCCAGCAGTAGAACCGGGACAGAGGGCCGTGGTCAATTC. V usage is TRBV28 and J usage is TRBJ1-2; 7 bases line up with TRBD1. In germline, CDR1 is MDHEN, CDR2 SYDVKM. This CDR3 comprises 14 residues.

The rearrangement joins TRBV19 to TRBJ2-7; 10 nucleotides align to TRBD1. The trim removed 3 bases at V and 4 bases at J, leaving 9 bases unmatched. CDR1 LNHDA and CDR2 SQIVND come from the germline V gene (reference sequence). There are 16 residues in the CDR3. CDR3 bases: TGTGCCAGTAGTATTCCACCGGGACAGGGGTATTACGAGCAGTACTTC. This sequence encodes CASSIPPGQGYYEQYF.

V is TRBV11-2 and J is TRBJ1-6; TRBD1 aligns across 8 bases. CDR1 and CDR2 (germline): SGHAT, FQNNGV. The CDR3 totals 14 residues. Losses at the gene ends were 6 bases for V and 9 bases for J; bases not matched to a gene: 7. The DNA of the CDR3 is TGTGCCAGCAGTTACGGACAGGGAGGTTCACCCCTCCACTTT. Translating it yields CASSYGQGGSPLHF.

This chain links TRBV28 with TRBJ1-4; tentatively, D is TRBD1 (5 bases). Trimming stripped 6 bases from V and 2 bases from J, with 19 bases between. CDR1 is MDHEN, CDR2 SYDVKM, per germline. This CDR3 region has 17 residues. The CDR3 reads CASRAAGGRGTNEKLFF. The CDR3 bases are TGTGCCAGCAGGGCCGCCGGGGGGAGAGGGACTAATGAAAAACTGTTTTTT.

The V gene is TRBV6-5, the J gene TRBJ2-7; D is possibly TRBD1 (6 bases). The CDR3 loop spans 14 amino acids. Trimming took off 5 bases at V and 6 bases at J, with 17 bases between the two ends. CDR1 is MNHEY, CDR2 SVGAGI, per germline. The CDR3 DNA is TGTGCCAGCAGTAGCCGGAACAGGGAGCGCGAGCAGTACTTC. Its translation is CASSSRNREREQYF.

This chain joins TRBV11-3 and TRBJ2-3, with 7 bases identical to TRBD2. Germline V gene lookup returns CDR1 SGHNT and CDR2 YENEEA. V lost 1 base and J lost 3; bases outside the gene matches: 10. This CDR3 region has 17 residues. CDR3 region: CASSLVLGGGGTDTQYF. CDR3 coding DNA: TGTGCCAGCAGCTTAGTCCTCGGCGGGGGTGGGACAGATACGCAGTATTTT.

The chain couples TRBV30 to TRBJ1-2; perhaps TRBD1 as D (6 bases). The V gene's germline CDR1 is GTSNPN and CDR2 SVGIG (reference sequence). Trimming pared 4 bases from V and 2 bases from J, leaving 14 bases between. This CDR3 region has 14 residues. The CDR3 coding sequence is TGTGCCTGGAAGGCCTTTACAGGGAACTATGGCTACACCTTC. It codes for CAWKAFTGNYGYTF. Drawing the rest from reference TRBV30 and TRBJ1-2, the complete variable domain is SQTIHQWPATLVQPVGSPLSLECTVEGTSNPNLYWYRQAAGRGLQLLFYSVGIGQISSEVPQNLSASRPQDRQFILSSKKLLLSDSGFYLCAWKAFTGNYGYTFGSGTRLTVV.

The CDR3 region has the DNA TGTGCCAGCACCGATTGGGGGCCTAACTATGGCTACACCTTC. It encodes CASTDWGPNYGYTF. This chain uses TRBV6-5 with TRBJ1-2, with a weak D call TRBD1 (6 bases). Trimming took off 7 bases at V and 0 bases at J, with 12 bases between the two ends. The CDR3 runs 14 residues. Germline V gene data show CDR1 as MNHEY and CDR2 as SVGAGI.

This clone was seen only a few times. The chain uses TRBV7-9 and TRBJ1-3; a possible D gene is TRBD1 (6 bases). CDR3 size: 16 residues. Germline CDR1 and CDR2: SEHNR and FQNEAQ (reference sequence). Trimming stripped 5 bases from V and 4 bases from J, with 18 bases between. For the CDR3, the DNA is TGTGCCAGCAGCCCAAACTGGGGGCGAAGGGGAAACACCATATATTTT. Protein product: CASSPNWGRRGNTIYF. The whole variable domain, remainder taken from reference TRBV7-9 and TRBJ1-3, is DTGVSQNPRHKITKRGQNVTFRCDPISEHNRLYWYRQTLGQGPEFLTYFQNEAQLEKSRLLSDRFSAERPKGSFSTLEIQRTEQGDSAMYLCASSPNWGRRGNTIYFGEGSWLTVV.

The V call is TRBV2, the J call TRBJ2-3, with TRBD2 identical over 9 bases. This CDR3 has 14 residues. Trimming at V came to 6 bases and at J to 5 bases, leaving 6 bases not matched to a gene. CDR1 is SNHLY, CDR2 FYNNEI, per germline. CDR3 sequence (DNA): TGTGCCAGCAGAGGGCGGGGGGGAGGAGATACGCAGTATTTT. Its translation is CASRGRGGGDTQYF.

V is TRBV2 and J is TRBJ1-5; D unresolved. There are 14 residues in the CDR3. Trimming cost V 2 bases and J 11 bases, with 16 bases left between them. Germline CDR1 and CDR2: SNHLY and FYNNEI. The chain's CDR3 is CASSETMGGLAQHF. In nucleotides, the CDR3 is TGTGCCAGCAGTGAAACTATGGGAGGGCTAGCCCAGCATTTT.

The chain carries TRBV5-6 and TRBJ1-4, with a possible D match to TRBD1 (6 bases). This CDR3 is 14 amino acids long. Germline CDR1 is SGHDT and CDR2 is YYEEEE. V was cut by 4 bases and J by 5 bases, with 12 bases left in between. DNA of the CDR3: TGTGCCAGCAGCCTAAGGGGGATAAATGAAAAACTGTTTTTT. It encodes CASSLRGINEKLFF.

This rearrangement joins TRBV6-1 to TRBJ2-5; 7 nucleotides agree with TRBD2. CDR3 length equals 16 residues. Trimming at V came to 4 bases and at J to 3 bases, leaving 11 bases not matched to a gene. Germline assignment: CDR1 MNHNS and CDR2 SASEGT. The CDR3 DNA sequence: TGTGCCAGCAGTGTCCTTCATGGGGGGGGAAAAGAGACCCAGTACTTC. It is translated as CASSVLHGGGKETQYF.

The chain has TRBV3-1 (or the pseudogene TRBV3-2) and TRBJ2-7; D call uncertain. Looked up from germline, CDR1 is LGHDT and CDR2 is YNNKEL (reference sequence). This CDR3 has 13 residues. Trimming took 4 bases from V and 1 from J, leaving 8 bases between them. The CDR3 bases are TGTGCCAGCAGCCCTGTCGGGTCCTACGAGCAGTACTTC. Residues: CASSPVGSYEQYF.

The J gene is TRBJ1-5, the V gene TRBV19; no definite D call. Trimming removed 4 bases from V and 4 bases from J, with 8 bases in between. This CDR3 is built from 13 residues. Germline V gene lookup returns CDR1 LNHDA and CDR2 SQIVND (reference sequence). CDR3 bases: TGTGCCAGTAGTACAACTAAAAATCAGCCCCAGCATTTT. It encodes CASSTTKNQPQHF.